These 32 T cell receptor beta chains were all obtained from the same sample, sequenced in a study of blood T cell repertoires in COVID-19. Produced via immunoSEQ multiplex PCR; TCRdb's table is partial and in-frame only. The sample has fewer than 200,000 clones; approximately 84% are singletons. The specimen sequenced was peripheral blood. These receptors were collected from a woman aged 60-70 years with COVID-19, enrolled during active disease.

The chain recombines TRBV18 with TRBJ2-3, with 8 nucleotides matching TRBD1. CDR1 and CDR2 from the germline V gene are KGHSH and LQKENI. After removal of 3 bases from V and 5 bases from J, the junction contained 7 bases not matched to a gene. The CDR3 runs 15 residues. CDR3 coding DNA: TGTGCCAGCTCACCCGGACAGGGAGTCCTAGATACGCAGTATTTT. This encodes CASSPGQGVLDTQYF.

CDR3 sequence (DNA): TGTGCCAGCAGCCTACAAAGCAATCAGCCCCAGCATTTT. Protein sequence: CASSLQSNQPQHF. The chain uses TRBV3-1 (or the pseudogene TRBV3-2) and TRBJ1-5; D is unclear. The CDR3 is 13 residues long. V lost 4 bases to trimming and J lost 1 base, with 5 bases between them. CDR1 is LGHDT and CDR2 is YNNKEL in the germline V gene (reference sequence).

J is TRBJ2-5 and V is TRBV5-4; D may be TRBD1 (6 bases). CDR1 and CDR2 (germline): SGHNT, YYREEE (reference sequence). The CDR3 length is 14 residues. The germline V and J ends were trimmed by 7 bases and 2 bases, with 15 bases remaining between them. The chain's CDR3 is CASSEGQFQETQYF. DNA for the CDR3: TGTGCCAGCTCAGAAGGACAGTTTCAAGAGACCCAGTACTTC.

The chain has TRBV7-9 and TRBJ1-2, with D possibly TRBD1 on 5 matching bases. In germline, CDR1 is SEHNR, CDR2 FQNEAQ (reference sequence). Trimming removed 2 bases from V and 6 bases from J, with 16 bases in between. The CDR3 sequence is 15 residues long. In DNA, the CDR3 is TGTGCCAGCAGCTTACTCGGGCAGGGCAAGGATGGCTACACCTTC. Residues: CASSLLGQGKDGYTF. The full variable domain, completed using reference TRBV7-9 and TRBJ1-2, is DTGVSQNPRHKITKRGQNVTFRCDPISEHNRLYWYRQTLGQGPEFLTYFQNEAQLEKSRLLSDRFSAERPKGSFSTLEIQRTEQGDSAMYLCASSLLGQGKDGYTFGSGTRLTVV.

J is TRBJ2-3 and V is TRBV3-1 (or the pseudogene TRBV3-2); 7 bases map to TRBD2. The junction had 6 bases not matched to a gene; V was cut back by 0 bases and J by 3 bases. The germline gives CDR1 LGHDT, CDR2 YNNKEL (reference sequence). The CDR3 has 16 residues. CDR3: CASSQDERGRTDTQYF. The CDR3 nucleotides read TGTGCCAGCAGCCAAGATGAACGCGGGAGAACAGATACGCAGTATTTT.

V gene TRBV24-1 combines with J gene TRBJ2-5; no firm D call. V lost 7 bases to trimming and J lost 2 bases, with 10 bases between them. Germline-derived CDR1 and CDR2 are KGHDR and SFDVKD. The CDR3 is made up of 13 amino acids. CDR3 bases: TGTGCCACCAGCAAGCTTCCGCAAGAGACCCAGTACTTC. Translated: CATSKLPQETQYF.

V gene TRBV19 combines with J gene TRBJ1-5, with 10 bases that match TRBD1. The length of the CDR3 is 16 residues. In germline, CDR1 is LNHDA, CDR2 SQIVND (reference sequence). Unmatched junction bases numbered 9, after V lost 6 bases and J lost 4 bases. In DNA form, the CDR3 reads TGTGCCAGTAGCACCTCCGGGACAGGGGCAAATCAGCCCCAGCATTTT. It specifies CASSTSGTGANQPQHF.

The V call is TRBV19, the J call TRBJ1-5; TRBD1 aligns across 8 bases. Trimming took 8 bases from V and 4 from J; bases not matched to a gene: 4. The CDR3 runs 13 residues. The V gene's germline CDR1 is LNHDA and CDR2 SQIVND (reference sequence). Here the CDR3 reads CASAGQGNQPQHF. DNA of the CDR3: TGTGCCAGTGCCGGACAGGGAAATCAGCCCCAGCATTTT.

This clone was picked up one time. V usage is TRBV6-6 and J usage is TRBJ1-1; 8 bases agree with TRBD1. The CDR3 consists of 14 residues. J lost 5 bases, V lost 5 bases, and 7 bases had no gene match. Germline V gene data show CDR1 as MNHNY and CDR2 as SVGAGI (reference sequence). The CDR3 DNA is TGTGCCAGCAGTAAACAGGGGGGAGGGACTGAAGCTTTCTTT. It yields the protein CASSKQGGGTEAFF.

The V gene is TRBV25-1, the J gene TRBJ1-2; D is undetermined. Germline assignment: CDR1 MGHDK and CDR2 SYGVNS. The length of the CDR3 is 14 residues. V was cut by 2 bases and J by 4 bases, with 11 bases left in between. The chain's CDR3 is CASSEVSSGYGYTF. CDR3 DNA sequence: TGTGCCAGCAGTGAAGTCTCCAGTGGCTATGGCTACACCTTC.

The V gene is TRBV29-1, the J gene TRBJ1-6; D might be TRBD1 (6 bases). The CDR3 contains 13 residues. Germline V CDR1 and CDR2: SQVTM, ANQGSEA. Trimming removed 5 bases at V and 5 bases at J, with 10 bases between. Written as DNA, the CDR3 is TGCAGCGTTCTCCAGGGGAATAATTCACCCCTCCACTTT. Its translation is CSVLQGNNSPLHF.

J is TRBJ1-3 and V is TRBV9, with 11 nucleotides matching TRBD1. Germline V gene sequence: CDR1 SGDLS, CDR2 YYNGEE. V dropped 0 bases and J dropped 2; count of bases not matched to a gene: 4. The CDR3 length is 17 residues. The CDR3 nucleotides are TGTGCCAGCAGCGTAGCGAAGGACAGGGGGCCTGGAAACACCATATATTTT. This codes for CASSVAKDRGPGNTIYF.

The chain links TRBV5-6 to TRBJ1-1; 8 nucleotides line up with TRBD1. The germline V gene encodes CDR1 SGHDT and CDR2 YYEEEE. The length of the CDR3 is 12 residues. V dropped 3 bases and J dropped 6; count of bases not matched to a gene: 1. This chain's CDR3 is CASSSQGAEAFF. Written as DNA, the CDR3 is TGTGCCAGCAGCTCACAGGGGGCTGAAGCTTTCTTT.

J is TRBJ1-1 and V is TRBV15; a possible D gene is TRBD1 (6 bases). The V end was cut by 6 bases, the J end by 0 bases, with 11 bases between. This CDR3 region has 14 residues. Germline lookup yields CDR1 LNHNV and CDR2 YYDKDF (reference sequence). The DNA for the CDR3 is TGTGCCACCAGGAAGGACAGACTGAACACTGAAGCTTTCTTT. It specifies CATRKDRLNTEAFF.

The rearrangement uses TRBV6-5 and TRBJ1-5, with 8 bases lining up with TRBD1. Trimming cost V 5 bases and J 1 base; bases outside gene matches: 4. Germline CDR1 MNHEY, CDR2 SVGAGI. The CDR3 length is 15 residues. The CDR3 loop reads CASSPDRASNQPQHF. The CDR3 DNA follows: TGTGCCAGCAGTCCGGACAGGGCGAGCAATCAGCCCCAGCATTTT.

The V and J genes are TRBV6-5 and TRBJ2-1; 11 nucleotides line up with TRBD1. Germline lookup yields CDR1 MNHEY and CDR2 SVGAGI. The CDR3 is made up of 16 amino acids. V shed 0 bases, J shed 7 bases, and the junction held 5 bases outside the gene matches. In DNA, the CDR3 is TGTGCCAGCAGTTACTCCCGGGGACAGGGGGGGAATGAGCAGTTCTTC. It specifies CASSYSRGQGGNEQFF.

This chain joins TRBV3-1 (or the pseudogene TRBV3-2) and TRBJ1-1; perhaps TRBD1 as D (6 bases). Germline CDR1 reads LGHDT; CDR2 reads YNNKEL (reference sequence). The V end was cut by 1 base, the J end by 1 base, with 13 bases between. The CDR3 consists of 16 residues. DNA of the CDR3: TGTGCCAGCAGCCAAGCCGTTGGACAGAGGAACACTGAAGCTTTCTTT. Amino acid sequence: CASSQAVGQRNTEAFF.

This clone was seen just once. The DNA for the CDR3 is TGTGCCATCAGCGGAACGACACAGGGGGCTCAAACTGCTAACTATGGCTACACCTTC. Protein: CAISGTTQGAQTANYGYTF. The rearrangement uses TRBV10-3 and TRBJ1-2; 9 bases are shared with TRBD1. Trimming removed 6 bases from V and 0 bases from J; junction bases left unmatched: 17. The CDR3 loop spans 19 amino acids. CDR1 and CDR2 (germline): ENHRY, SYGVKD.

The chain couples TRBV19 to TRBJ1-1; 7 bases are a match to TRBD1. The CDR3 is 13 residues long. The V segment lost 6 bases and the J segment 1 base; nucleotides outside the gene matches: 2. In germline, CDR1 is LNHDA, CDR2 SQIVND (reference sequence). The CDR3, as DNA: TGTGCCAGTAGCCGGGACAGGAACACTGAAGCTTTCTTT. As protein: CASSRDRNTEAFF.

The chain is built from TRBV19 and TRBJ1-5, with a possible D match to TRBD1 (6 bases). This CDR3 contains 18 residues. V lost 7 bases to trimming and J lost 0 bases, with 22 bases between them. Germline CDR1 LNHDA, CDR2 SQIVND (reference sequence). The CDR3 is CASNPGGPGLNSNQPQHF. CDR3 sequence (DNA): TGTGCCAGTAATCCCGGGGGGCCAGGGCTTAATAGCAATCAGCCCCAGCATTTT.

The chain has TRBV2 and TRBJ1-2, with a possible D match to TRBD1 (6 bases). In germline, CDR1 is SNHLY, CDR2 FYNNEI. The CDR3 totals 12 residues. With 7 bases removed from V and 4 bases from J, the gap between germline ends came to 10 bases. CDR3 sequence reads: CASKRDIYGYTF. The CDR3 nucleotides are TGTGCCAGCAAAAGGGACATCTATGGCTACACCTTC.

This clone was seen a few times. The V call is TRBV2, the J call TRBJ2-3, with TRBD1 matching over 8 bases. Germline V gene sequence: CDR1 SNHLY, CDR2 FYNNEI. V lost 5 bases to trimming and J lost 0 bases; unmatched junction nucleotides: 7. The CDR3 runs 16 residues. This CDR3 is CASSPGTGFSTDTQYF. In nucleotides, the CDR3 is TGTGCCAGCAGTCCGGGGACAGGATTTAGCACAGATACGCAGTATTTT.

This clone turned up a few times. The V gene is TRBV7-8, the J gene TRBJ1-3; D is perhaps TRBD1 (5 bases). CDR3 length: 13 residues. The V end lost 5 bases, the J end lost 4 bases, and 9 bases lay between the germline ends. Germline V gives CDR1 SGHVS, CDR2 FQNEAQ. The CDR3: CASSPNRGNTIYF. CDR3 DNA: TGTGCCAGCAGCCCAAACAGGGGAAACACCATATATTTT.

The chain carries TRBV18 and TRBJ1-6, with D tentatively TRBD1 (5 bases). Germline CDR1 reads KGHSH; CDR2 reads LQKENI. Trimming left V 3 bases short and J 7 bases short, with 25 bases between. CDR3 length: 19 residues. The CDR3 spells CASSPRTGGRLAPNSPLHF. CDR3 nucleotides: TGTGCCAGCTCACCCCGCACGGGGGGTCGGCTGGCCCCGAATTCACCCCTCCACTTT.

As to this clone: Compared with germline, one end of the junction differs, possibly owing to a read error. The chain employs TRBV7-9 and TRBJ1-1; no definite D call. Germline assignment: CDR1 SEHNR and CDR2 FQNEAQ (reference sequence). The CDR3 is 14 residues long. The CDR3 DNA is TGTGCCAGCACCTTAGGGCAACATAACACTGAAGCTTTCTTT. This translates into CASTLGQHNTEAFF.

This clone turned up a few times. This chain connects TRBV27 to TRBJ1-6; 7 bases fit TRBD1. V shed 3 bases and J 9 bases; nucleotides not matched to a gene: 8. The length of the CDR3 is 15 residues. CDR1 and CDR2 (germline): MNHEY, SMNVEV (reference sequence). The CDR3 DNA reads as TGTGCCAGCAGTTTGACAGGGTGGGCTAGTTCACCCCTCCACTTT. The encoded protein is CASSLTGWASSPLHF.

This rearrangement joins TRBV2 to TRBJ1-1, with no clear D. Germline V lookup: CDR1 SNHLY, CDR2 FYNNEI. Trimming removed 6 bases at V and 6 bases at J, with 14 bases between. The CDR3 consists of 13 residues. The CDR3 DNA sequence: TGTGCCAGCAGGACGGGGTTTTTCGCTGAAGCTTTCTTT. The encoded protein is CASRTGFFAEAFF.

This chain joins TRBV5-8 and TRBJ1-5; D unclear. This CDR3 has 14 amino acids. Trimming took off 1 base at V and 1 base at J, with 6 bases between the two ends. Per the germline V gene, CDR1 is SGHTS and CDR2 is YDEGEE. The CDR3 DNA reads TGTGCCAGCAGCTTGATCCGGAGCAATCAGCCCCAGCATTTT. It specifies CASSLIRSNQPQHF.

Details on this clone: A much bigger clone sits one base away, suggesting this may be a read error. The chain uses TRBV2 and TRBJ1-1, with 8 bases that match TRBD1. This CDR3 has 11 residues. Germline CDR1 SNHLY, CDR2 FYNNEI. The V segment lost 6 bases and the J segment 8 bases; nucleotides outside the gene matches: 2. CDR3 in DNA: TGTGCCAGCAGCTGGACAGGGGAAGCTTTCTTT. Translating it yields CASSWTGEAFF.

This clone appeared a single time. The gene calls are TRBV5-1 and TRBJ1-1, with D perhaps TRBD1 (5 bases). CDR1 SGHRS and CDR2 YFSETQ come from the germline V gene. CDR3 length equals 13 residues. V lost 0 bases and J lost 7, with 10 bases in between. CDR3 bases: TGCGCCAGCAGCTTGGCCCGGGGGATTGAAGCTTTCTTT. Protein sequence: CASSLARGIEAFF. The full variable domain, completed using reference TRBV5-1 and TRBJ1-1, is KAGVTQTPRYLIKTRGQQVTLSCSPISGHRSVSWYQQTPGQGLQFLFEYFSETQRNKGNFPGRFSGRQFSNSRSEMNVSTLELGDSALYLCASSLARGIEAFFGQGTRLTVV.

The V gene is TRBV5-6, the J gene TRBJ1-2; 12 nucleotides line up with TRBD1. The CDR3 contains 14 residues. V lost 4 bases and J lost 7; bases outside the gene matches: 5. Germline V gene data show CDR1 as SGHDT and CDR2 as YYEEEE. The CDR3 region is CASSAGTGGFGYTF. In nucleotides, the CDR3 is TGTGCCAGCAGCGCCGGGACAGGGGGCTTTGGCTACACCTTC.

The chain has TRBV6-4 and TRBJ1-5; 9 bases are shared with TRBD1. Germline V gives CDR1 MRHNA, CDR2 SNTAGT. J was trimmed by 7 bases and V by 4 bases; bases with no gene match: 2. The CDR3 loop spans 13 amino acids. The CDR3 DNA follows: TGTGCCAGCAGTGTGGACAGGGGACAGCCCCAGCATTTT. Its protein product is CASSVDRGQPQHF.